The next 13 T cell receptor beta chains were all read from a single sample in a study of OX40 agonist ivuxolimab in advanced cancers. TCRdb's copy holds only in-frame clones and misses some; the assay was immunoSEQ multiplex PCR. The sample includes 60,000 or so clones, 87% of them seen just once. Specimen: CD4+ or CD8+ T cells sorted from blood, collected in a trial of the OX40 agonist ivuxolimab. These receptors were obtained from an adult with an advanced solid tumor such as melanoma, head and neck, liver or kidney cancer.

This chain connects TRBV19 to TRBJ1-4; D is perhaps TRBD1 (5 bases). Germline V gene sequence: CDR1 LNHDA, CDR2 SQIVND (reference sequence). This CDR3 is 13 amino acids long. V was clipped by 4 bases and J by 6 bases, with 9 bases between them. Here the CDR3 DNA reads TGTGCCAGTAGTACCTCGGGGGATGAAAAACTGTTTTTT. As protein: CASSTSGDEKLFF.

The chain uses TRBV11-1 and TRBJ2-7; D is undetermined. The germline V gene has CDR1 SGHAT and CDR2 FQDESV (reference sequence). V was trimmed by 3 bases and J by 2 bases, leaving 17 bases between them. The CDR3 loop spans 16 amino acids. The CDR3 sequence: CASSFGGNGETYEQYF. The CDR3 coding sequence is TGTGCCAGCAGCTTCGGCGGAAACGGCGAGACCTACGAGCAGTACTTC.

This chain connects TRBV11-1 to TRBJ2-3; 10 bases match TRBD2. This CDR3 comprises 16 residues. The trim removed 5 bases at V and 4 bases at J, leaving 9 bases unmatched. CDR1 is SGHAT and CDR2 is FQDESV in the germline V gene (reference sequence). The CDR3 DNA follows: TGTGCCAGCAGCCCAGCGCTAGCGGGAGTCCCAGATACGCAGTATTTT. Translated, it gives CASSPALAGVPDTQYF.

This clone was seen just once. The J gene is TRBJ1-5, the V gene TRBV4-2, with a weak D call TRBD1 (5 bases). The CDR3 runs 18 residues. Looked up from germline, CDR1 is LGHNA and CDR2 is YNFKEQ. V dropped 4 bases and J dropped 3 bases, with 22 bases sitting between them. CDR3 bases: TGTGCCAGCAGCCCCTCACCCTTTCAATTCAGGGACAATCAGCCCCAGCATTTT. This sequence encodes CASSPSPFQFRDNQPQHF.

V usage is TRBV11-2 and J usage is TRBJ2-7, with D possibly being TRBD1 or TRBD2 (5 bases each). CDR1 is SGHAT, CDR2 FQNNGV, per germline. The CDR3 is made up of 15 amino acids. Trimming removed 0 bases from V and 9 bases from J, with 18 bases in between. The CDR3 coding sequence is TGTGCCAGCAGCTTAGAATTGGGACGGAACGTAGGGCAGTACTTC. Its protein is CASSLELGRNVGQYF.

The chain recombines TRBV19 with TRBJ2-1, with D perhaps TRBD2 (6 bases). CDR3 length: 15 residues. The V and J ends lost 9 bases and 4 bases respectively, with 19 bases between them. Germline lookup yields CDR1 LNHDA and CDR2 SQIVND (reference sequence). This CDR3 is CASRSWRAKYNEQFF. In DNA form, the CDR3 reads TGTGCCAGCAGATCATGGAGGGCCAAGTACAATGAGCAGTTCTTC.

The chain combines TRBV2 with TRBJ1-6; D unresolved. CDR1 is SNHLY and CDR2 is FYNNEI in the germline V gene. This CDR3 has 14 amino acids. V was pared by 6 bases and J by 4 bases, with 10 bases between. CDR3 residues: CASSADMYNSPLHF. CDR3 sequence (DNA): TGTGCCAGCAGCGCTGACATGTATAATTCACCCCTCCACTTT.

The gene calls are TRBV28 and TRBJ2-5; 10 positions agree with TRBD1. The end of the DNA fits TRBJ2-7 better, so the J call may be wrong. The CDR3 runs to 17 residues. CDR1 is MDHEN and CDR2 is SYDVKM in the germline V gene. CDR3 DNA: TGTGCCAGCAGTCCCAGAATGGGACAGGGGAGCTCCTACGAGCAGTACTTC. Translated: CASSPRMGQGSSYEQYF.

The chain has TRBV19 and TRBJ2-4; 7 bases line up with TRBD1. J was trimmed by 1 base and V by 5 bases; bases with no gene match: 8. The V gene's germline CDR1 is LNHDA and CDR2 SQIVND (reference sequence). This CDR3 has 16 amino acids. The CDR3 coding sequence is TGTGCCAGTAGTGTCAGGGGGTATGACGCCAAAAACATTCAGTACTTC. The encoded protein is CASSVRGYDAKNIQYF.

This chain connects TRBV18 to TRBJ2-7, with D tentatively TRBD1 or TRBD2 (5 bases each). V was clipped by 3 bases and J by 2 bases, with 23 bases between them. The CDR3 consists of 18 residues. Per the germline V gene, CDR1 is KGHSH and CDR2 is LQKENI. CDR3 region: CASSPPGRKHYAAYEQYF. In nucleotides, the CDR3 is TGTGCCAGCTCACCTCCGGGACGGAAGCATTACGCGGCCTACGAGCAGTACTTC.

The chain combines TRBV18 with TRBJ1-5; D might be TRBD1 (6 bases). This CDR3 has 13 residues. Trimming shortened V by 2 bases and J by 6 bases, and 8 bases separated the two germline ends. The germline V gene has CDR1 KGHSH and CDR2 LQKENI. The DNA for the CDR3 is TGTGCCAGCTCACCAACGGGGGCTCAGCCCCAGCATTTT. It is translated as CASSPTGAQPQHF.

The chain uses TRBV18 and TRBJ2-5, with 7 bases matching TRBD1. The CDR3 sequence is 15 residues long. Germline CDR1 is KGHSH and CDR2 is LQKENI. V gave up 11 bases and J gave up 2 bases; unmatched junction bases: 14. The CDR3 protein is CAGTVQGTAQETQYF. CDR3 DNA sequence: TGTGCCGGCACGGTGCAGGGGACAGCACAAGAGACCCAGTACTTC.

This clone showed up just a few times. The chain couples TRBV2 to TRBJ1-2; no firm D call. This CDR3 contains 11 residues. The germline V gene encodes CDR1 SNHLY and CDR2 FYNNEI. V was pared by 4 bases and J by 3 bases, with 3 bases between. CDR3 nucleotides: TGTGCCAGCAGTGGCCACTATGGCTACACCTTC. This codes for CASSGHYGYTF.